This entry features one T cell receptor beta chain sequence. Its antigen is unknown. This sample stems from a study of cytomegalovirus exposure and HLA in healthy donors. The CDR3 contains 13 residues. The V end was cut by 2 bases, the J end by 1 base, with 5 bases between. The germline V gene has CDR1 MNHEY and CDR2 SVGAGI. General study points: Later analysis demonstrated an association between a missense DCLRE1C variant and TCR beta V- and J-gene trimming. TCR beta sequences numbering around 15,000 were associated with HLA alleles at 0.05 false discovery rate in a later analysis.

This PCR relied on a set of 60 Vbeta primers and 13 Jbeta primers. Clones were sequenced by immunoSEQ multiplex PCR, and TCRdb holds only the in-frame ones, with some missing. The data hold 120,000 or so clones, with around 87% observed a single time. The TCR comes from a man between 40 and 49 years old in good health and CMV-seronegative. Sequenced: PBMCs. The chain carries TRBV6-5 and TRBJ1-1; D call uncertain. CDR3 sequence reads: CASSYGRNTEAFF. CDR3 sequence (DNA): TGTGCCAGCAGTTACGGGCGGAACACTGAAGCTTTCTTT.